A single sample gave rise to the 17 T cell receptor beta chains below, sequenced in a study of T cells after yellow fever vaccination (dated by TCRdb to the late 2010s). Receptors were amplified or captured by 5' RACE. TCRdb records Illumina HiSeq 2500 as the sequencer. The public reads were reprocessed in TCRdb via fastp at Q25 and MiXCR, keeping in-frame beta chains. Every distinct CDR3 protein forms one entry, paired with its most common genes and DNA. Present in this sample are some 350,000 distinct CDR3 sequences, 6.2% of which were seen just once. Jointly, the top ten make up 14% to 15% of the sample. Per the publication, the treatment or condition label means: live attenuated yellow fever vaccine strain. Here the sequenced sample was PBMCs, taken 5 days after the yellow fever booster vaccination. These receptors all stem from a man aged 25 to 45 who received the YFV17D yellow fever vaccine.

This clonotype has more than one count but fewer than ten. This chain connects TRBV4-3 to TRBJ2-1; TRBD2 matches 7 bases. The J segment lost 4 bases and the V segment lost 0 bases, leaving 3 bases of the junction unmatched. This CDR3 contains 15 residues. The V gene's germline CDR1 is LGHNA and CDR2 YSLEER. CDR3 nucleotides: TGCGCCAGCAGCCAAGAGGCGGGGGTATACAATGAGCAGTTCTTC. This sequence encodes CASSQEAGVYNEQFF.

This clonotype was detected a few times. This chain links TRBV20-1 with TRBJ1-2; D is ambiguous. The germline V and J ends were trimmed by 0 bases and 5 bases, with 16 bases remaining between them. The CDR3 runs to 15 residues. Germline V gives CDR1 DFQATT, CDR2 SNEGSKA (reference sequence). Written as DNA, the CDR3 is TGCAGTGCTAGAGATACAAGAGGCTCCCCTTATGGCTACACCTTC. As protein: CSARDTRGSPYGYTF.

This chain links TRBV9 with TRBJ2-7; D remains unclear. CDR1 and CDR2 from the germline V gene are SGDLS and YYNGEE. V was cut by 0 bases and J by 5 bases, with 9 bases left in between. The CDR3 runs to 13 residues. Written as DNA, the CDR3 is TGTGCCAGCAGCGTAGCTACCTGGGACGAGCAGTACTTC. Residues: CASSVATWDEQYF.

This clonotype was detected many times. The rearrangement links TRBV5-1 to TRBJ2-1, with TRBD2 as a possible D gene (5 bases). The V gene's germline CDR1 is SGHRS and CDR2 YFSETQ. The CDR3 contains 15 residues. The V gene lost 0 bases and the J gene lost 3 bases, with 10 bases spanning the gap. The CDR3 spells CASSLGFGSYNEQFF. The CDR3 coding sequence is TGCGCCAGCAGCTTGGGGTTTGGGAGCTACAATGAGCAGTTCTTC.

This clonotype has ten or more counts. The rearrangement links TRBV29-1 to TRBJ2-2, with D possibly being TRBD1 (7 bases). Trimming took off 4 bases at V and 2 bases at J, with 14 bases between the two ends. There are 15 residues in the CDR3. Germline V CDR1 and CDR2: SQVTM, ANQGSEA. CDR3 in amino acids: CSVGGAGGNTGELFF. CDR3 DNA sequence: TGCAGCGTTGGGGGGGCAGGGGGAAACACCGGGGAGCTGTTTTTT.

The V and J genes are TRBV7-6 and TRBJ2-5; no reliable D call. Trimming shortened V by 5 bases and J by 2 bases, and 18 bases separated the two germline ends. Germline V gene sequence: CDR1 SGHVS, CDR2 FNYEAQ. CDR3 length: 16 amino acids. The CDR3 bases are TGTGCCAGCAGCCTTCCGGCTTTCGGATGGCAAGAGACCCAGTACTTC. This codes for CASSLPAFGWQETQYF.

A note on this clonotype: A much larger clone sits a single nucleotide away, making a read error possible. The V call is TRBV5-1, the J call TRBJ2-5, with D unclear. This CDR3 spans 12 amino acids. Germline-derived CDR1 and CDR2 are SGHRS and YFSETQ. CDR3 region: CAISLVEETQYF. As DNA, the CDR3 is TGCGCCATCAGCTTGGTTGAAGAGACCCAGTACTTC.

This clonotype came up many times. The chain has TRBV7-8 and TRBJ2-1, with 8 positions matching TRBD2. The CDR3 runs 12 residues. Germline CDR1 and CDR2: SGHVS and FQNEAQ. J was trimmed by 10 bases and V by 6 bases; bases with no gene match: 5. CDR3 sequence: CASSRTSGEQFF. The CDR3 nucleotides are TGTGCCAGCAGTCGTACTAGCGGCGAGCAGTTCTTC.

This clonotype came up many times. The chain combines TRBV7-2 with TRBJ2-3; 9 bases agree with TRBD2. Germline CDR1 SGHTA, CDR2 FQGNSA. The CDR3 spans 15 residues. Germline trimming cut 5 bases from V and 4 bases from J; bases unmatched to any gene: 7. CDR3 in DNA: TGTGCCAGCAGCCCAAGGACTAGCGCTGCAGATACGCAGTATTTT. Translated: CASSPRTSAADTQYF.

This clonotype was picked up a small number of times. The chain links TRBV9 to TRBJ1-5, with TRBD1 as a possible D gene (6 bases). The CDR3 extends over 15 amino acids. In germline, CDR1 is SGDLS, CDR2 YYNGEE. Trimming took off 0 bases at V and 6 bases at J, with 13 bases between the two ends. CDR3 protein: CASSVAGDNLQPQHF. The CDR3 region has the DNA TGTGCCAGCAGCGTAGCCGGGGACAATCTTCAGCCCCAGCATTTT.

The rearrangement joins TRBV5-5 to TRBJ2-1; D uncertain. From germline, CDR1 is SGHKS and CDR2 YYEKEE (reference sequence). This CDR3 contains 14 residues. Trimming removed 6 bases from V and 0 bases from J, with 10 bases in between. The chain's CDR3 is CASNRPSSYNEQFF. The CDR3 nucleotides read TGTGCCAGCAACCGCCCCAGCTCCTACAATGAGCAGTTCTTC.

V and J are TRBV29-1 and TRBJ2-7; TRBD2 is a possible D gene (6 bases). The V gene's germline CDR1 is SQVTM and CDR2 ANQGSEA. The CDR3 covers 12 residues. Trimming cost V 6 bases and J 5 bases, with 14 bases left between them. The CDR3 DNA reads TGCAGCGTCCAAGTTTGGGAGGACGAGCAGTACTTC. Amino acid sequence: CSVQVWEDEQYF.

This sequence joins TRBV20-1 and TRBJ2-3, with 7 bases aligning to TRBD1. Trimming at V came to 6 bases and at J to 6 bases, leaving 15 bases not matched to a gene. The CDR3 sequence is 15 residues long. From germline, CDR1 is DFQATT and CDR2 SNEGSKA (reference sequence). The CDR3 protein is CSASSNRGPSDTQYF. CDR3 coding DNA: TGCAGTGCCAGTTCTAACAGGGGCCCCTCCGATACGCAGTATTTT.

This clonotype was recorded at least ten times. This rearrangement joins TRBV29-1 to TRBJ2-7; 7 nucleotides match TRBD1. This CDR3 is built from 12 residues. In germline, CDR1 is SQVTM, CDR2 ANQGSEA. The trim removed 6 bases at V and 6 bases at J, leaving 8 bases unmatched. The CDR3 DNA follows: TGCAGCGTCCGAGGGGGCTCCCTCGAGCAGTACTTC. Translation gives CSVRGGSLEQYF.

V usage is TRBV29-1 and J usage is TRBJ2-3, with D unclear. The V gene's germline CDR1 is SQVTM and CDR2 ANQGSEA. The V end was cut by 6 bases, the J end by 0 bases, with 10 bases between. This CDR3 spans 13 amino acids. CDR3 coding DNA: TGCAGCGTCCGACCTTATAGCACAGATACGCAGTATTTT. Translation: CSVRPYSTDTQYF.

This clonotype was recorded at least ten times. The chain uses TRBV7-8 and TRBJ1-6; D is undetermined. Trimming removed 5 bases at V and 10 bases at J, with 15 bases between. From germline, CDR1 is SGHVS and CDR2 FQNEAQ. This CDR3 has 14 residues. The CDR3 DNA sequence: TGTGCCAGCAGCATATACACGGACGGCTCACCCCTCCACTTT. It codes for CASSIYTDGSPLHF. Together with reference TRBV7-8 and TRBJ1-6, the CDR3 gives the full variable domain: GAGVSQSPRYKVAKRGQDVALRCDPISGHVSLFWYQQALGQGPEFLTYFQNEAQLDKSGLPSDRFFAERPEGSVSTLKIQRTQQEDSAVYLCASSIYTDGSPLHFGNGTRLTVT.

This clonotype was counted many times. The chain links TRBV6-2 or TRBV6-3 to TRBJ2-1; 7 positions match TRBD2. Germline CDR1 reads MNHEY; CDR2 reads SVGEGT. Germline trimming cut 7 bases from V and 10 bases from J; bases unmatched to any gene: 13. The CDR3 extends over 14 amino acids. This CDR3 is CASTPQLALGEQFF. The CDR3 nucleotides read TGTGCCAGCACCCCCCAACTAGCGCTGGGCGAGCAGTTCTTC.